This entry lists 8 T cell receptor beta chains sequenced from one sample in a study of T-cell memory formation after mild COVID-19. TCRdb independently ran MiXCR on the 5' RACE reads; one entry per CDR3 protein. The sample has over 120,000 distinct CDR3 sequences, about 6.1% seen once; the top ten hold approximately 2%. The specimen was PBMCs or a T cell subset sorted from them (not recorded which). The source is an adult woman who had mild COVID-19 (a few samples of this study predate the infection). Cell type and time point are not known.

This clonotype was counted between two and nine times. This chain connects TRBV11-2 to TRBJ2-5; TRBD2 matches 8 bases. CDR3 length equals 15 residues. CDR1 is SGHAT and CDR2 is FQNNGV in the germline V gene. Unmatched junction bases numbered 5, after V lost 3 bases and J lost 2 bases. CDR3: CASSFERGMQETQYF. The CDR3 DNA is TGTGCCAGCAGCTTCGAGCGGGGGATGCAAGAGACCCAGTACTTC. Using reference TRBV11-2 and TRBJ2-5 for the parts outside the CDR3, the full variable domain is EAGVAQSPRYKIIEKRQSVAFWCNPISGHATLYWYQQILGQGPKLLIQFQNNGVVDDSQLPKDRFSAERLKGVDSTLKIQPAKLEDSAVYLCASSFERGMQETQYFGPGTRLLVL.

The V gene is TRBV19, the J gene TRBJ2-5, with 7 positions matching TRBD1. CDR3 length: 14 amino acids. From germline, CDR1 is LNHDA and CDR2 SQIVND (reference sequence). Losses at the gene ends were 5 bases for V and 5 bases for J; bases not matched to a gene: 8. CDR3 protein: CASSRRQGDETQYF. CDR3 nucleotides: TGTGCCAGTAGTCGACGACAGGGCGACGAGACCCAGTACTTC.

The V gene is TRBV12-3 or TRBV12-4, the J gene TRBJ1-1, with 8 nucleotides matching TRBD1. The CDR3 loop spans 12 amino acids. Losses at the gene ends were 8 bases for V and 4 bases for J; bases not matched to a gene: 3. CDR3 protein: CASGQGTTEAFF. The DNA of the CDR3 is TGTGCCAGCGGACAGGGAACCACTGAAGCTTTCTTT.

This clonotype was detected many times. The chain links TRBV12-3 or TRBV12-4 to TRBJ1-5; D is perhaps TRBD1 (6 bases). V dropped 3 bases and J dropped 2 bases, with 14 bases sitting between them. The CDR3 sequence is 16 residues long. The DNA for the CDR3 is TGTGCCAGCAGTTTCTCCTGGGACATAGGCAATCAGCCCCAGCATTTT. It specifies CASSFSWDIGNQPQHF.

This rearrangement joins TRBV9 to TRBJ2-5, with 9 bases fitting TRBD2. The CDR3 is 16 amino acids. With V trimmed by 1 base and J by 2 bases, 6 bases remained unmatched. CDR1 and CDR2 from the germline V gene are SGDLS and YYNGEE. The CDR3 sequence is CASSVRSGRTQETQYF. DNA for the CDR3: TGTGCCAGCAGCGTACGGAGCGGGAGGACACAAGAGACCCAGTACTTC.

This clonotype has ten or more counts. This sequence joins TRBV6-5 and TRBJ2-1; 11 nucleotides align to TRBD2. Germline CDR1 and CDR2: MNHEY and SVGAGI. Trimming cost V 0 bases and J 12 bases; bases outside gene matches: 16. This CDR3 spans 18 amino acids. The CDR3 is CASSYSPLAGGGQSVQFF. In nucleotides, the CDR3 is TGTGCCAGCAGTTACTCGCCCCTAGCGGGAGGCGGGCAATCGGTGCAGTTCTTC.

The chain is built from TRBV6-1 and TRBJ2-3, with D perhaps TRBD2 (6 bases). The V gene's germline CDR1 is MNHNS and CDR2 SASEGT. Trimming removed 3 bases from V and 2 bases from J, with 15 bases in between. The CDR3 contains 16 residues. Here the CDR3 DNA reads TGTGCCAGCAGTGATAACGTCGGGGGATCCACAGATACGCAGTATTTT. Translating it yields CASSDNVGGSTDTQYF.

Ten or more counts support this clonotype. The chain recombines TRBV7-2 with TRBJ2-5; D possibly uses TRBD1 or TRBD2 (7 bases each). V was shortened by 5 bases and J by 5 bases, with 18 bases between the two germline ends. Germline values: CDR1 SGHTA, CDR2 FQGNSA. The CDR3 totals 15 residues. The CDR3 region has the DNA TGTGCCAGCAGCAGAGTACTAGCGACAGGGGAGACCCAGTACTTC. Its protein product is CASSRVLATGETQYF.